This TCR beta chain was profiled in a study of OX40 agonist ivuxolimab in advanced cancers. Overall study: Males comprised roughly four fifths of the group, whose mean age was approximately 60 years (range roughly 20 to 90).

General study points: Mean expanded clone counts were higher in CD8+ than CD4+ T cells.

Germline-derived CDR1 and CDR2 are SNHLY and FYNNEI. The V gene lost 4 bases and the J gene lost 3 bases, with 12 bases spanning the gap. This CDR3 contains 15 residues. Details on this clone: Its specificity is not known.

The data were produced by immunoSEQ multiplex PCR, yet TCRdb's version contains in-frame clones alone and is incomplete. The data show roughly 56,000 clones, just over 85% seen once. Sequences were derived from CD4+ or CD8+ T cells sorted from blood, sampled in a trial of the OX40 agonist ivuxolimab. The genes are TRBV2 and TRBJ1-4, with D perhaps TRBD1 (5 bases). This TCR was sampled from an adult with an advanced solid tumor such as melanoma, head and neck, liver or kidney cancer. DNA of the CDR3: TGTGCCAGCAGTGCGGAGGGACTGGCTAATGAAAAACTGTTTTTT. It translates to CASSAEGLANEKLFF.